This T cell receptor (beta chain) stems from a study of low-dose radiotherapy and immunotherapy resistance in tumors. First-strand cDNA used TRAV- and TRBV-specific primers, covering alpha and beta chains. TCR amplification used roughly 20 PCR cycles, a constant-region primer and a V-primer adapter. Amplification of the isolated mRNA used in vitro transcription. From the reads, TCRdb called clonotypes with MiXCR, one entry per CDR3 protein. This table has tens of thousands of distinct CDR3 sequences, roughly 20% appearing once. At least ten counts were recorded for this clonotype. Described time point: after trial treatment. The treatment denotes: LDRT plus nivolumab, ipilimumab, low-dose cyclophosphamide and aspirin (RACIN trial). V was clipped by 3 bases and J by 4 bases, with 13 bases between them. The CDR3 is 14 amino acids. The germline gives CDR1 ENHRY, CDR2 SYGVKD.

The chain carries TRBV10-3 and TRBJ2-7, with unresolved D. The clonotype was recovered from a female donor with ovarian cancer. This material consisted of PBMCs, taken after low-dose radiotherapy plus immunotherapy. In DNA, the CDR3 is TGTGCCATCAGTGAAGGCAGGAAACGTTACGAGCAGTACTTC. Amino acid sequence: CAISEGRKRYEQYF.